This TCR beta chain was found in a study of cytomegalovirus exposure and HLA in healthy donors. Germline CDR1 and CDR2: SGHVS and FQNEAQ. This CDR3 region has 15 residues. V lost 4 bases and J lost 3; bases outside the gene matches: 5. With respect to this clone: Its specificity is unknown.

Study-level findings and limits: As a later analysis revealed, the rate of TCR association differed by HLA locus, with DRB1 most and HLA-C fewest. Previously analyzed data showed that most TCR beta V segments were productive at a frequency of about 87% or about 30%.

The study ran its PCR with 60 Vbeta and 13 Jbeta primers. In the study's own analysis: Counted up in a later analysis, unique TCR beta chains came to 60 million to 95 million, with around 10 million shared. Sequencing was performed with immunoSEQ multiplex PCR; in TCRdb, only in-frame clones are kept and a portion is missing. The DNA gave D and trimming, while V, J and clone size come from that table. The data contain 100,000 or so clones, about four fifths of them singletons. Sequencing was carried out using PBMCs. The sequence derives from a man aged 40-49 years in good health and CMV-seronegative. The chain is built from TRBV7-8 and TRBJ2-7; 11 nucleotides line up with TRBD1. The CDR3 nucleotides read TGTGCCAGCAGCTCGCGGACAGGGGGCTTCTACGAGCAGTACTTC. Translating it yields CASSSRTGGFYEQYF.